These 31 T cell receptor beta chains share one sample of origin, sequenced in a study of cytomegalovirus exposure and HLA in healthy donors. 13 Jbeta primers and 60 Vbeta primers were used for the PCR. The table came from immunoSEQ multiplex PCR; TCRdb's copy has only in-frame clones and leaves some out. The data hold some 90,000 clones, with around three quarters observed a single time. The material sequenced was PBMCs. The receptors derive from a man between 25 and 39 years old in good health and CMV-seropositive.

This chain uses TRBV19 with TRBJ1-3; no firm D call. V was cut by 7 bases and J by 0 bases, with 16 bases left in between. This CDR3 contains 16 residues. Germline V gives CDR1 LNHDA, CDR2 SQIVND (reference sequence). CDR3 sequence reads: CASTPKAGSSGNTIYF. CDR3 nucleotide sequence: TGTGCCAGTACTCCTAAGGCGGGGAGCTCTGGAAACACCATATATTTT. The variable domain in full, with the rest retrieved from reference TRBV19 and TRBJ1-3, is DGGITQSPKYLFRKEGQNVTLSCEQNLNHDAMYWYRQDPGQGLRLIYYSQIVNDFQKGDIAEGYSVSREKKESFPLTVTSAQKNPTAFYLCASTPKAGSSGNTIYFGEGSWLTVV.

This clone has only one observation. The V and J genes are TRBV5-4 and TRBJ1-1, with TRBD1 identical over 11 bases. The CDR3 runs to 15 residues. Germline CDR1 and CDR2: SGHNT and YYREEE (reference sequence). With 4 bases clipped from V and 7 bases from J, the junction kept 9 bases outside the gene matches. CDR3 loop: CASSLGQGAASEAFF. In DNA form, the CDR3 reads TGTGCCAGCAGCCTCGGACAGGGGGCGGCGAGTGAAGCTTTCTTT. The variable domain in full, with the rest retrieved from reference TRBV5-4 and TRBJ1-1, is ETGVTQSPTHLIKTRGQQVTLRCSSQSGHNTVSWYQQALGQGPQFIFQYYREEENGRGNFPPRFSGLQFPNYSSELNVNALELDDSALYLCASSLGQGAASEAFFGQGTRLTVV.

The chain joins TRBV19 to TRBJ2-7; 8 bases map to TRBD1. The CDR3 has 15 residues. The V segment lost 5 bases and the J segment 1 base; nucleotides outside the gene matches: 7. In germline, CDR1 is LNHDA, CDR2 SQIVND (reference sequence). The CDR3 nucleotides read TGTGCCAGTAGTGATCAGGGGGCTGGATCCTACGAGCAGTACTTC. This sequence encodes CASSDQGAGSYEQYF.

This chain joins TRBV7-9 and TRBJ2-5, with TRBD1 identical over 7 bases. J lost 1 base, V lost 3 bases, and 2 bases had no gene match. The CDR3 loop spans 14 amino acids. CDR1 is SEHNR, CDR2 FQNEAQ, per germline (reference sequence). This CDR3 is CASSFQGVQETQYF. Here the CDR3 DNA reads TGTGCCAGCAGCTTTCAGGGGGTCCAAGAGACCCAGTACTTC.

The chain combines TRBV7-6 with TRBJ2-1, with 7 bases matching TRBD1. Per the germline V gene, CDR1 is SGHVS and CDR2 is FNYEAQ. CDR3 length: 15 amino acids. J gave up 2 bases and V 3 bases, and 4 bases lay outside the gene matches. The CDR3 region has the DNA TGTGCCAGCAGCTTCCAGGGGGAAGCCTACAATGAGCAGTTCTTC. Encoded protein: CASSFQGEAYNEQFF.

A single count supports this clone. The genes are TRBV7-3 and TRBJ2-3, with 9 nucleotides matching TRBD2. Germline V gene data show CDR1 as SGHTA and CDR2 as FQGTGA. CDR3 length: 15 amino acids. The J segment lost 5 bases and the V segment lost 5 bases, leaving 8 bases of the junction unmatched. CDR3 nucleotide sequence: TGTGCCAGCAGCGACATAGCGGGGGCGAAAGATACGCAGTATTTT. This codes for CASSDIAGAKDTQYF.

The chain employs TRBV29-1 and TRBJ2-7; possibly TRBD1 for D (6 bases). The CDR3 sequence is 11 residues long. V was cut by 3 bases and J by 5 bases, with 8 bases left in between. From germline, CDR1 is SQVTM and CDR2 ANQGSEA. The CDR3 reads CSVEGAHEQYF. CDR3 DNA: TGCAGCGTTGAGGGGGCCCACGAGCAGTACTTC.

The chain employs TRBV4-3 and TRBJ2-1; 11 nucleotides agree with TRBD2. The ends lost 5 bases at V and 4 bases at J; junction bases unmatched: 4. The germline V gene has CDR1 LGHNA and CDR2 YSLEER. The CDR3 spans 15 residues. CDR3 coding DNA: TGCGCCAGCAGCGTGCTAGCGGGGGGATACAATGAGCAGTTCTTC. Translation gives CASSVLAGGYNEQFF.

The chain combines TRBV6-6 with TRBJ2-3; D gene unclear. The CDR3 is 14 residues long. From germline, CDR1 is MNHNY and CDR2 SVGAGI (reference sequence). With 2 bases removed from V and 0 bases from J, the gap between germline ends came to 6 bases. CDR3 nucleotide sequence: TGTGCCAGCAGTTACCTAGGAAGCACAGATACGCAGTATTTT. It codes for CASSYLGSTDTQYF.

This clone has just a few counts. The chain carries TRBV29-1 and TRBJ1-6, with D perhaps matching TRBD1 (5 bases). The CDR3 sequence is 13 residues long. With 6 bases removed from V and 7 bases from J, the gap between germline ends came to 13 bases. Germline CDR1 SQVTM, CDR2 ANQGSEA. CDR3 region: CSVGWTLNSPLHF. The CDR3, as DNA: TGCAGCGTCGGGTGGACATTGAATTCACCCCTCCACTTT.

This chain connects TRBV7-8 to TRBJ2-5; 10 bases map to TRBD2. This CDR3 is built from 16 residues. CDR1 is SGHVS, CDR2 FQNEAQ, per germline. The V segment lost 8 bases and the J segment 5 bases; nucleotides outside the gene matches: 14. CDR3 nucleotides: TGTGCCAGCGGCCCCGGGACTAGCGACAAGGGGGAGACCCAGTACTTC. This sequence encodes CASGPGTSDKGETQYF. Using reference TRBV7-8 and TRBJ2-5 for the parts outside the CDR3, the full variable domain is GAGVSQSPRYKVAKRGQDVALRCDPISGHVSLFWYQQALGQGPEFLTYFQNEAQLDKSGLPSDRFFAERPEGSVSTLKIQRTQQEDSAVYLCASGPGTSDKGETQYFGPGTRLLVL.

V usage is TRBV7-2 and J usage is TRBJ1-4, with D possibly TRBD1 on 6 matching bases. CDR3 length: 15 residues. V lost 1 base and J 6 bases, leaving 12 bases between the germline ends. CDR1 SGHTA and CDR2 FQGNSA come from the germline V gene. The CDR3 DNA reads TGTGCCAGCAGCTTAGTTTTCGGACAGTATGAAAAACTGTTTTTT. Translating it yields CASSLVFGQYEKLFF.

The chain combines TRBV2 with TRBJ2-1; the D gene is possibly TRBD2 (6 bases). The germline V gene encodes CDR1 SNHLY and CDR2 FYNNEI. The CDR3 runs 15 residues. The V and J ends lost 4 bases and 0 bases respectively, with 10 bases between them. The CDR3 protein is CASSAGLLSYNEQFF. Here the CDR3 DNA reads TGTGCCAGCAGTGCGGGACTTCTCTCCTACAATGAGCAGTTCTTC. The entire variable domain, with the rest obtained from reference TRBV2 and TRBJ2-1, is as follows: EPEVTQTPSHQVTQMGQEVILRCVPISNHLYFYWYRQILGQKVEFLVSFYNNEISEKSEIFDDQFSVERPDGSNFTLKIRSTKLEDSAMYFCASSAGLLSYNEQFFGPGTRLTVL.

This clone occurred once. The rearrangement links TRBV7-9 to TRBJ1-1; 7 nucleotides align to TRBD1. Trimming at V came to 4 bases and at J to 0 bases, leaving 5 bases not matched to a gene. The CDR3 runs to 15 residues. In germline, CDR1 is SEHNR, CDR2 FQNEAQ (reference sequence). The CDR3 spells CASSSGQLMNTEAFF. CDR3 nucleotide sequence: TGTGCCAGCAGCTCGGGACAGCTGATGAACACTGAAGCTTTCTTT.

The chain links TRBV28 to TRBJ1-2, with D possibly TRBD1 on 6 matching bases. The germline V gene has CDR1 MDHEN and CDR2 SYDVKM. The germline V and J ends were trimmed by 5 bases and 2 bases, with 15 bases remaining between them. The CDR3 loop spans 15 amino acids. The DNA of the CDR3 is TGTGCCAGCAGTGAGGGGGGGGGCGGGAACTATGGCTACACCTTC. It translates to CASSEGGGGNYGYTF.

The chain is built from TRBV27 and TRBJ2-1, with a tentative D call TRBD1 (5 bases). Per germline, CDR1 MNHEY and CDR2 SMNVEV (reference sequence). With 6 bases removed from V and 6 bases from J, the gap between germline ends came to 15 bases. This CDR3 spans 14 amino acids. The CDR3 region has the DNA TGTGCCAGCAGCAGGGTCGAGAGCGTCAATGAGCAGTTCTTC. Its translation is CASSRVESVNEQFF.

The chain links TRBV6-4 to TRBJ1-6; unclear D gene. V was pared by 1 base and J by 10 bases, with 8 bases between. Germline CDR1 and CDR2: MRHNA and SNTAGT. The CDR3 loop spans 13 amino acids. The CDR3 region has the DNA TGTGCCAGCAGTGACTTTGAGGAATCACCCCTCCACTTT. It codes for CASSDFEESPLHF.

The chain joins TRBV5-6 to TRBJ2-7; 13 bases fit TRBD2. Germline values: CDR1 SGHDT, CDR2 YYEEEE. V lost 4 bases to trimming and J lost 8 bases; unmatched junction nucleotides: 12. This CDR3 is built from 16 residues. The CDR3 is CASSPRTSGRSTKQYF. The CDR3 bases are TGTGCCAGCAGCCCCCGGACTAGCGGGAGATCTACGAAGCAGTACTTC.

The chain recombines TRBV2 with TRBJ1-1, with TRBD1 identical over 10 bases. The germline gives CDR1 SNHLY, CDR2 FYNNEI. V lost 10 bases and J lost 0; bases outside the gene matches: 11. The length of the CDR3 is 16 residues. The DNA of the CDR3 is TGTGCCACCACCCGGGACAGGGGTCAAATGAACACTGAAGCTTTCTTT. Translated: CATTRDRGQMNTEAFF. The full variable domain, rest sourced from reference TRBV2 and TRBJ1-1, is EPEVTQTPSHQVTQMGQEVILRCVPISNHLYFYWYRQILGQKVEFLVSFYNNEISEKSEIFDDQFSVERPDGSNFTLKIRSTKLEDSAMYFCATTRDRGQMNTEAFFGQGTRLTVV.

The CDR3 sequence is CASSPVRGPTEAFF. The CDR3 DNA follows: TGCGCCAGCAGCCCGGTCAGGGGTCCGACTGAAGCTTTCTTT. This chain joins TRBV5-1 and TRBJ1-1, with D maybe TRBD1 (6 bases). The CDR3 runs 14 residues. Germline CDR1 is SGHRS and CDR2 is YFSETQ. V lost 4 bases to trimming and J lost 5 bases, with 15 bases between them.

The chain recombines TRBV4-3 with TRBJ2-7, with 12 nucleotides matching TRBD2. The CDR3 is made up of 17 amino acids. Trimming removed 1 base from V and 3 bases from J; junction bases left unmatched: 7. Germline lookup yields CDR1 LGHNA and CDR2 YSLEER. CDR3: CASSQALTSGSSYEQYF. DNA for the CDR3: TGCGCCAGCAGCCAAGCCCTGACTAGCGGGAGTAGCTACGAGCAGTACTTC.

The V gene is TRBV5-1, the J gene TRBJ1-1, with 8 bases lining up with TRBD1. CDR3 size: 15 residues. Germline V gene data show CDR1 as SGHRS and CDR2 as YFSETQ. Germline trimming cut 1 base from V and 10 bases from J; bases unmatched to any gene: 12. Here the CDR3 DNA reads TGCGCCAGCAGCTTGTCGGACTCAGGGGGCGCGGGAGCTTTCTTT. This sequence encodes CASSLSDSGGAGAFF.

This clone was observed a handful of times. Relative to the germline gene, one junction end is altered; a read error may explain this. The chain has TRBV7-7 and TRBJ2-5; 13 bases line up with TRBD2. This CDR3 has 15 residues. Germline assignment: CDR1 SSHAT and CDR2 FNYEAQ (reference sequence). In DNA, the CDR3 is TGTGCTAGCAGCTCCGGACTAGCGGGGGTAGAGACCCAGTACTTC. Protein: CASSSGLAGVETQYF. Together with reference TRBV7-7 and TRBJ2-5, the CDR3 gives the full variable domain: GAGVSQSPRYKVTKRGQDVTLRCDPISSHATLYWYQQALGQGPEFLTYFNYEAQPDKSGLPSDRFSAERPEGSISTLTIQRTEQRDSAMYRCASSSGLAGVETQYFGPGTRLLVL.

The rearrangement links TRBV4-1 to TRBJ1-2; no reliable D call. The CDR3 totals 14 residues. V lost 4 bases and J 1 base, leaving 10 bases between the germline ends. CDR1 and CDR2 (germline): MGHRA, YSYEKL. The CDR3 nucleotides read TGCGCCAGCAGCCCCACACAGCTTAACTATGGCTACACCTTC. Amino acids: CASSPTQLNYGYTF.

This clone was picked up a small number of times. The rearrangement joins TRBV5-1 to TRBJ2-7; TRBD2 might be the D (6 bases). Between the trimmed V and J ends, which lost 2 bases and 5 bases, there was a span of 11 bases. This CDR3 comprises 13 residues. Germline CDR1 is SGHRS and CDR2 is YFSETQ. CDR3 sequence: CASSFPGVNEQYF. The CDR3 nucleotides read TGCGCCAGCAGCTTTCCGGGGGTTAACGAGCAGTACTTC.

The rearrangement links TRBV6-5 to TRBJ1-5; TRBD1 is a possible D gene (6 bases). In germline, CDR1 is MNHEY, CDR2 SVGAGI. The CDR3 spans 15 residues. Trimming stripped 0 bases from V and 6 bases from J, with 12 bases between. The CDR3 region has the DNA TGTGCCAGCAGTTACTCGAGTCAGGGGTTTCAGCCCCAGCATTTT. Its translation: CASSYSSQGFQPQHF.

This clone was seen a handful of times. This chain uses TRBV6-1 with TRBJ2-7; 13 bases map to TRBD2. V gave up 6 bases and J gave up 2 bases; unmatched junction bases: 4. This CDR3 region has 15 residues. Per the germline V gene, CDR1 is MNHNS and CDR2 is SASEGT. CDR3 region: CASSATSGRAYEQYF. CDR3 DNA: TGTGCCAGCAGCGCTACTAGCGGGAGGGCCTACGAGCAGTACTTC.

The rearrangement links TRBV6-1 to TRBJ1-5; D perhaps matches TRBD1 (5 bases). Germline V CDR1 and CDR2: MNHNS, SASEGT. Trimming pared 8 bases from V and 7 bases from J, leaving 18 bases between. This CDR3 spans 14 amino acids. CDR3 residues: CASLPGGPGQPQHF. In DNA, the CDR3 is TGTGCCAGCCTCCCCGGGGGACCAGGACAGCCCCAGCATTTT.

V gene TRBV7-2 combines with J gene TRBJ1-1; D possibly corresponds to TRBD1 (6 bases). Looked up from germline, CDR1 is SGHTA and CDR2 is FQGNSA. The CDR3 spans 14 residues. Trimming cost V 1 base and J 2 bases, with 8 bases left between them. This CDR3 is CASSLGQVNTEAFF. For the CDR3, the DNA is TGTGCCAGCAGCTTAGGACAGGTCAACACTGAAGCTTTCTTT.

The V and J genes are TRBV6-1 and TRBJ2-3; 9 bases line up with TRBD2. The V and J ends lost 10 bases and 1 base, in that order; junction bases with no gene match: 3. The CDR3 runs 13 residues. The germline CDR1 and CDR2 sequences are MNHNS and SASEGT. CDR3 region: CATLAGGTDTQYF. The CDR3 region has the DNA TGTGCCACCTTAGCGGGGGGCACAGATACGCAGTATTTT.

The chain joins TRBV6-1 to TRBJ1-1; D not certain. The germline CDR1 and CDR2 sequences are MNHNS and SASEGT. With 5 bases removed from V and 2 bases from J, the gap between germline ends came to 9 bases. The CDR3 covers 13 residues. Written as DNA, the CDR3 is TGTGCCAGCAGTCCAGAAGAAAACACTGAAGCTTTCTTT. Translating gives CASSPEENTEAFF.